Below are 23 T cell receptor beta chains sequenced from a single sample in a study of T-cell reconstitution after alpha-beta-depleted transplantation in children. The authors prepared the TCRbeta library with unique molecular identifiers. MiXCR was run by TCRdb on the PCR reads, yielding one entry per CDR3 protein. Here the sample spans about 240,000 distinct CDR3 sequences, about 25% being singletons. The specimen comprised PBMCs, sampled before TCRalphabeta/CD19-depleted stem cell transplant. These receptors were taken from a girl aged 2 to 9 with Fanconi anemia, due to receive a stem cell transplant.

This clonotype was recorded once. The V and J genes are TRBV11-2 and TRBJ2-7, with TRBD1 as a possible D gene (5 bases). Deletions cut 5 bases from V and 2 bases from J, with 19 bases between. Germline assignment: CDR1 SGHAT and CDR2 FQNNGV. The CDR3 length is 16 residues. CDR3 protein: CASSPSLARATYEQYF. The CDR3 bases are TGTGCCAGCAGCCCAAGCCTCGCCAGGGCAACCTACGAGCAGTACTTC.

CDR3 sequence: CSVRGGWRSTDTQYF. The CDR3 nucleotides read TGCAGCGTTCGCGGTGGGTGGAGGAGCACAGATACGCAGTATTTT. The rearrangement links TRBV29-1 to TRBJ2-3, with D perhaps matching TRBD2 (5 bases). Trimming stripped 5 bases from V and 0 bases from J, with 15 bases between. CDR3 length equals 15 residues. The germline CDR1 and CDR2 sequences are SQVTM and ANQGSEA.

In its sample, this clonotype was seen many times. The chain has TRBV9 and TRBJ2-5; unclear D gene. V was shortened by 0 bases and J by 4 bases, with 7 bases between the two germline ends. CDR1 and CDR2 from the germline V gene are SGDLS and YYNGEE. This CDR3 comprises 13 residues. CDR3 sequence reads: CASSVDPRETQYF. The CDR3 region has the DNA TGTGCCAGCAGCGTAGATCCCCGAGAGACCCAGTACTTC.

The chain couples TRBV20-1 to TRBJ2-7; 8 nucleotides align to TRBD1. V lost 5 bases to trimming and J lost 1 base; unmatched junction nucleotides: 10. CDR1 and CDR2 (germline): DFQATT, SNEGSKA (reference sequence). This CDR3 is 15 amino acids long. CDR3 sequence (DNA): TGCAGTGCTCAAGCCCCGGGACAGGTGTCCTACGAGCAGTACTTC. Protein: CSAQAPGQVSYEQYF.

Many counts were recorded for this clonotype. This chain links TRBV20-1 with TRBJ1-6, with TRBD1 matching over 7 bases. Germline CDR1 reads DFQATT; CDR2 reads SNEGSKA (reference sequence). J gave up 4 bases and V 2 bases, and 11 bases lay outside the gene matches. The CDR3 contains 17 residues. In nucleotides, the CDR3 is TGCAGTGCTAGAACCTTGACAGGGCACCTTTATAATTCACCCCTCCACTTT. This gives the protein CSARTLTGHLYNSPLHF.

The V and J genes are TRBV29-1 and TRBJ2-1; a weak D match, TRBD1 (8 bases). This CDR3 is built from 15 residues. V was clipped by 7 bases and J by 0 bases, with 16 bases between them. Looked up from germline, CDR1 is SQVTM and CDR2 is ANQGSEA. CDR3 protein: CSAGQGGGSYNEQFF. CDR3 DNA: TGCAGCGCCGGACAGGGAGGGGGCTCCTACAATGAGCAGTTCTTC.

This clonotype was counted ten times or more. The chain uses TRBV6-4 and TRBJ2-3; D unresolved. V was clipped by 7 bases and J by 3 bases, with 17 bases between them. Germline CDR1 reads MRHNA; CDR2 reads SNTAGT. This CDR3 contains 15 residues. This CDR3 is CASIFRLYKTDTQYF. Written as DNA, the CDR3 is TGTGCCAGCATCTTTCGTCTATACAAAACAGATACGCAGTATTTT.

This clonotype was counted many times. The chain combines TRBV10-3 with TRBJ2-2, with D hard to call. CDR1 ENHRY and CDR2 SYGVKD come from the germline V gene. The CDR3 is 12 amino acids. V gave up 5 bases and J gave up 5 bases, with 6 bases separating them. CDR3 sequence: CAISWPTGELFF. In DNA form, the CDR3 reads TGTGCCATCAGTTGGCCGACCGGGGAGCTGTTTTTT.

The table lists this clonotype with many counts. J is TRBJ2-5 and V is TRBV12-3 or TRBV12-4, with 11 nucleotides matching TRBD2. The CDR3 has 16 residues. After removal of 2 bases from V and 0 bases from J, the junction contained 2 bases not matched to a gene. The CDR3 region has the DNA TGTGCCAGCAGTTTACCGACTAGCGGGGACCAAGAGACCCAGTACTTC. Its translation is CASSLPTSGDQETQYF.

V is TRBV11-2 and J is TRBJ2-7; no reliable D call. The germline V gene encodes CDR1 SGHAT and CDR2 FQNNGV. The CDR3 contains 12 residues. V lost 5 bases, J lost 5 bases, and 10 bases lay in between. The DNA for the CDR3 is TGTGCCAGCAGCAGAGACTCGGACGAGCAGTACTTC. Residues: CASSRDSDEQYF.

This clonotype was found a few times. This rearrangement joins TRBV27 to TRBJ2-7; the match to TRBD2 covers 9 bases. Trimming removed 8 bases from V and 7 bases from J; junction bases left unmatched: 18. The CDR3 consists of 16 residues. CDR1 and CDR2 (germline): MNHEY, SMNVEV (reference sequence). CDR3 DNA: TGTGCCAGCGCCCTGGGTGGGGGACTAGCAGCTACTGAGCAGTACTTC. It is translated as CASALGGGLAATEQYF.

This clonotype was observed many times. The CDR3 DNA sequence: TGTGCCAGCAGTTTCCCGGGACTAGCGAGAGTGGATGAGCAGTTCTTC. It yields the protein CASSFPGLARVDEQFF. The rearrangement uses TRBV12-3 or TRBV12-4 and TRBJ2-1, with TRBD2 matching 10 bases. V lost 3 bases to trimming and J lost 8 bases; unmatched junction nucleotides: 10. This CDR3 has 16 amino acids.

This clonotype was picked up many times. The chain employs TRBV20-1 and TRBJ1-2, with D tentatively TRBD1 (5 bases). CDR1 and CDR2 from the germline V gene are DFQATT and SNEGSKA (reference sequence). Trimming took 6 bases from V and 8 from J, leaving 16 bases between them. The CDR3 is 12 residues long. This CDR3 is CSAITRARGYTF. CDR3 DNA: TGCAGTGCCATCACCAGGGCGCGGGGCTACACCTTC.

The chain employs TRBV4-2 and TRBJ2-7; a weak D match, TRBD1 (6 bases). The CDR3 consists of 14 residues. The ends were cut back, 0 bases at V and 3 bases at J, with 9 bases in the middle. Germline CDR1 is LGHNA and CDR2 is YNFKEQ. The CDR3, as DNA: TGTGCCAGCAGCCAAGAGGCCAGGGGCTACGAGCAGTACTTC. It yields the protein CASSQEARGYEQYF.

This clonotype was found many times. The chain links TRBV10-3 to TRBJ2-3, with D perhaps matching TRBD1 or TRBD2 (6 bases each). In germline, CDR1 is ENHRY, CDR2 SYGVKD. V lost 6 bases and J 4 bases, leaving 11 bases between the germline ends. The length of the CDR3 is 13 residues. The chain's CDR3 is CAIRTGGSDTQYF. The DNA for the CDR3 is TGTGCCATCAGAACCGGGGGCTCAGATACGCAGTATTTT.

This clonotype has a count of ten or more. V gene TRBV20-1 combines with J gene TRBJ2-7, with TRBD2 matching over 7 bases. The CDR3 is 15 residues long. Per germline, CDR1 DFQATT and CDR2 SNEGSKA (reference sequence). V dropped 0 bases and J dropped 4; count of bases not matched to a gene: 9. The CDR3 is CSAREGGGSFYEQYF. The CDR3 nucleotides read TGCAGTGCTAGAGAGGGAGGCGGGAGTTTTTACGAGCAGTACTTC.

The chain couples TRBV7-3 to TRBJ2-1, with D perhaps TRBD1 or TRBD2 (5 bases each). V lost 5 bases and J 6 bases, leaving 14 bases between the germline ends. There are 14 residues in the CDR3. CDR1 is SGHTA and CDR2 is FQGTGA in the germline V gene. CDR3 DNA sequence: TGTGCCAGCAGCCGGGGACCACCCTCCAATGAGCAGTTCTTC. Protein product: CASSRGPPSNEQFF.

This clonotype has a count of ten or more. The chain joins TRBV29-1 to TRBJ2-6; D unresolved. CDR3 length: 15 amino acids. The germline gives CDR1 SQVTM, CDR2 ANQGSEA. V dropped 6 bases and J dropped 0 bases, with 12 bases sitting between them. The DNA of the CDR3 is TGCAGCGTCGCCTCGACCGTCTCTGGGGCCAACGTCCTGACTTTC. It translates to CSVASTVSGANVLTF.

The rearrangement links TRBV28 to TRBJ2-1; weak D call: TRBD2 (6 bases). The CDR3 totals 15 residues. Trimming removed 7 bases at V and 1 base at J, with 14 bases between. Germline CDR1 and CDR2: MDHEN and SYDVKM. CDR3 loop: CASTHAGPSYNEQFF. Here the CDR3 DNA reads TGTGCCAGCACTCACGCGGGACCTTCCTACAATGAGCAGTTCTTC.

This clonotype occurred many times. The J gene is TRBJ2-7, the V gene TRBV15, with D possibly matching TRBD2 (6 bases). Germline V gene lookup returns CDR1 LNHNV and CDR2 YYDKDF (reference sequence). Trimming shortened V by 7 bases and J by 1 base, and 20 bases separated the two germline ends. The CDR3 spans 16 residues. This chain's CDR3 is CATTLDKQGLSYEQYF. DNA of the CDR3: TGTGCCACCACCCTTGACAAGCAGGGACTTTCCTACGAGCAGTACTTC. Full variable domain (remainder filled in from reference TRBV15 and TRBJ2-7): DAMVIQNPRYQVTQFGKPVTLSCSQTLNHNVMYWYQQKSSQAPKLLFHYYDKDFNNEADTPDNFQSRRPNTSFCFLDIRSPGLGDTAMYLCATTLDKQGLSYEQYFGPGTRLTVT.

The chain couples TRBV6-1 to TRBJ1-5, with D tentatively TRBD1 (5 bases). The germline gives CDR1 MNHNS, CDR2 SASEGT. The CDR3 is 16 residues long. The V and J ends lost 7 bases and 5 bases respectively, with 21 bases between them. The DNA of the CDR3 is TGTGCCAGCACCCGGGACGGAAGCTTTATAGATCAGCCCCAGCATTTT. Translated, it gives CASTRDGSFIDQPQHF.

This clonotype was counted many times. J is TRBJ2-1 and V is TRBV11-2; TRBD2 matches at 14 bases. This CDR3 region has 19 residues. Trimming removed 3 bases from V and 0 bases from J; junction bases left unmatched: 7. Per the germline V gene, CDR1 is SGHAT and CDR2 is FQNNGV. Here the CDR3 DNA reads TGTGCCAGCAGCTTCCCCGGGACTAGCGGGAGCAGCTCCTACAATGAGCAGTTCTTC. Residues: CASSFPGTSGSSSYNEQFF.

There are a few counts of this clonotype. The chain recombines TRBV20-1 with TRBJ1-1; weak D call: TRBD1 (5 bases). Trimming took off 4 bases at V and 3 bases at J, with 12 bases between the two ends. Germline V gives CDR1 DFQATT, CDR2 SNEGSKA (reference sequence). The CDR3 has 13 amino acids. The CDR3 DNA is TGCAGTGCTACGGACACGAAGGACACTGAAGCTTTCTTT. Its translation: CSATDTKDTEAFF.